The rows below give T cell receptor beta chains drawn from one sample of a study of blood T cell repertoires in COVID-19. Assay: immunoSEQ multiplex PCR; the TCRdb copy retains only in-frame clones and omits some. The sample yields 70,000 to 90,000 clones, around nine tenths seen once. The sample was peripheral blood. The receptors derive from an elderly man with active or convalescent COVID-19. The CDR3 runs from the conserved cysteine through the conserved F or W. The D gene is left open where the match is weak. Clone size is not always given. Where it is, it says once, few, many or a class for expanded clones.

>TRBJ2-2|TRBV11-2|-|TRBD1
TGTGCCAGCAGTTGGACAGGGACCACCGGGGAGCTGTTTTTT
CASSWTGTTGELFF
>TRBJ2-2|TRBV5-4|-|-
TGTGCCAGCAGCTTGCACGGACAGTCCGGGGAGCTGTTTTTT
CASSLHGQSGELFF
>TRBJ1-6|TRBV7-2|-|-
TGTGCCAGCAGCGAATTCCCCGGGACATATAATTCACCCCTCCACTTT
CASSEFPGTYNSPLHF
>TRBJ1-5|TRBV9|-|-
TGTGCCAGCAGCCAGGAAGGTGGGCCCCAGCATTTT
CASSQEGGPQHF
>TRBJ2-1|TRBV24-1|-|-
TGTGCCACCTCAAGGGGTTATGAGCAGTTCTTC
CATSRGYEQFF
>TRBJ2-2|TRBV24-1|-|-
TGTGCCACCAGTGTGAATTGGGGACAGACTAGGAGGGAGCTGTTTTTT
CATSVNWGQTRRELFF
>TRBJ1-1|TRBV24-1|-|-
TGTGCCACCAGTGATTTGGGGCTCTCTGAAGCTTTCTTT
CATSDLGLSEAFF
>TRBJ1-5|TRBV18|-|TRBD1
TGTGCCAGCTCACCACTCGGGACAGGGGACAGTCAGCCCCAGCATTTT
CASSPLGTGDSQPQHF
>TRBJ2-3|TRBV6-5|-|TRBD1
TGTGCCAGCAGTTATCAGGGGGCTAGATTAGATACGCAGTATTTT
CASSYQGARLDTQYF
>TRBJ1-1|TRBV19|-|-
TGTGCCAGTAGTATTATGGGGGCACCTCAAACTGAAGCTTTCTTT
CASSIMGAPQTEAFF
>TRBJ2-5|TRBV13|-|TRBD2
TGTGCCAGCAGCTTCAGCGGGGGGGCAGAGACCCAGTACTTC
CASSFSGGAETQYF
>TRBJ2-2|TRBV9|-|TRBD1
TGTGCCAGCAGCGAACAGGGGGCTGGCGGGGAGCTGTTTTTT
CASSEQGAGGELFF
>TRBJ1-5|TRBV5-6|-|-
TGTGCCAGCAGCATCAGGGGAATTGGCAATCAGCCCCAGCATTTT
CASSIRGIGNQPQHF
>TRBJ1-5|TRBV4-1|-|-
TGCGCCAGCAGCCAAACGGCGGTTTCGCCCCAGCATTTT
CASSQTAVSPQHF
>TRBJ2-1|TRBV3-1/TRBV3-2|-|-
TGTGCCAGCAGCCACGTTGACATTGATGAGCAGTTCTTC
CASSHVDIDEQFF
>TRBJ1-2|TRBV6-4|-|-
TGTGCCAGCAGTGAAGAACAGGGAAGGGGCTACACCTTC
CASSEEQGRGYTF
>TRBJ1-5|TRBV19|-|-
TGTGCCAGTACGGAGGCTGGGGTGGGTACTCAGCCCCAGCATTTT
CASTEAGVGTQPQHF
>TRBJ2-3|TRBV7-9|once|TRBD2
TGTGCCAGCAGCCAAGGACTAGCCACCACAGATACGCAGTATTTT
CASSQGLATTDTQYF
>TRBJ1-5|TRBV5-1|-|TRBD1
TGCGCCAGCAGCAACCCGGACAGGGGTAAGAGACAGCCCCAGCATTTT
CASSNPDRGKRQPQHF
>TRBJ1-4|TRBV3-1/TRBV3-2|-|TRBD1
TGTGCCAGCAGTAAACGGACAGGGGGCGGTGAAAAACTGTTTTTT
CASSKRTGGGEKLFF
>TRBJ2-6|TRBV10-3|-|-
TGTGCCATCAGTGGTGGCAGGGTTGGGGCCAACGTCCTGACTTTC
CAISGGRVGANVLTF
>TRBJ1-4|TRBV7-2|-|-
TGTGCCAGCAGCTATCCCAGCGGAGTAAAGGAAAAACTGTTTTTT
CASSYPSGVKEKLFF
>TRBJ2-5|TRBV7-9|-|TRBD1
TGTGCCAGCAGTCGCGGACAGGACCAAGAGACCCAGTACTTC
CASSRGQDQETQYF
>TRBJ2-3|TRBV24-1|-|TRBD2
TGTGCCACCAGTGATCCACGAGGACTAGCCGCGACAGATACGCAGTATTTT
CATSDPRGLAATDTQYF
>TRBJ2-1|TRBV7-3|once|TRBD2
TGTGCCAGCAGCTCGCGGGGACTAGCGGGATCCAGGTCCTACAATGAGCAGTTCTTC
CASSSRGLAGSRSYNEQFF
>TRBJ2-1|TRBV5-1|-|-
TGCGCCAGCAGCCGAGACCGGAGCTCCTACAATGAGCAGTTCTTC
CASSRDRSSYNEQFF
>TRBJ1-2|TRBV29-1|-|-
TGCAGCGTTGGCCTAGCCACGGGCTACACCTTC
CSVGLATGYTF
>TRBJ2-5|TRBV19|-|TRBD1
TGTGCCAGTAGTATCGGGACAGGACAAGAGACCCAGTACTTC
CASSIGTGQETQYF
>TRBJ1-1|TRBV7-8|-|TRBD1
TGTGCCAGCAGCTTACTCGAACCGGGACAGGATTTCGAAGCTTTCTTT
CASSLLEPGQDFEAFF
>TRBJ2-4|TRBV19|-|TRBD2
TGTGCCAGTAGTATAGGCGGGTCAGGGAGGGACATTCAGTACTTC
CASSIGGSGRDIQYF
>TRBJ1-1|TRBV7-8|few|-
TGTGCCAGCAGCGTACAGGAGAACACTGAAGCTTTCTTT
CASSVQENTEAFF
>TRBJ2-2|TRBV2|few|-
TGTGCCAGCAGAAGCCGGGACATAGTCACCGGGGAGCTGTTTTTT
CASRSRDIVTGELFF
>TRBJ1-5|TRBV19|-|-
TGTGCCAGTAGTCAACAGGGAGATAGCAATCAGCCCCAGCATTTT
CASSQQGDSNQPQHF
>TRBJ2-1|TRBV18|-|TRBD1
TGTGCCAGCTCACCCGGGACAGGGAGTAGCAATGAGCAGTTCTTC
CASSPGTGSSNEQFF
>TRBJ2-6|TRBV23-1|-|TRBD1
TGCGCCAGCAGTCAATCGAACATATGGACAGGATACTCTGGGGCCAACGTCCTGACTTTC
CASSQSNIWTGYSGANVLTF
>TRBJ2-5|TRBV7-9|-|TRBD1
TGTGCCAGCAGCTTTTTAGGACAGGGGGGGGAGACCCAGTACTTC
CASSFLGQGGETQYF
>TRBJ2-3|TRBV6-6|once|-
TGTGCCAGCAGTACAGGGGGGGGGCTCCGGGATACGCAGTATTTT
CASSTGGGLRDTQYF
>TRBJ1-2|TRBV2|once|TRBD1
TGTGCCAGCAGTGAGGAGGGACAGGGGAACTATGGCTACACCTTC
CASSEEGQGNYGYTF
>TRBJ1-4|TRBV9|-|TRBD1
TGTGCCAGCAGCGTAGGGGGACAGAATAATGAAAAACTGTTTTTT
CASSVGGQNNEKLFF
>TRBJ2-3|TRBV9|-|-
TGTGCCAGCAGCGTAGGTCCCCGGGACACCAGCACAGATACGCAGTATTTT
CASSVGPRDTSTDTQYF
>TRBJ2-5|TRBV23-1|once|TRBD2
TGCGCCAGCAGGGGGGGGTACCAAGAGACCCAGTACTTC
CASRGGYQETQYF
>TRBJ1-1|TRBV2|-|-
TGTGCCAGCAATATTATAAGGGGTGGGGACACTGAAGCTTTCTTT
CASNIIRGGDTEAFF
>TRBJ1-3|TRBV19|-|-
TGTGCCAGTAGTCCACGGACGGGGTCTGGAAACACCATATATTTT
CASSPRTGSGNTIYF
>TRBJ2-1|TRBV4-1|-|TRBD1
TGCGCCAGCAGCCCCGGACAGGGGACATACAATGAGCAGTTCTTC
CASSPGQGTYNEQFF
>TRBJ2-5|TRBV9|-|TRBD2
TGTGCCAGCAGCGTGGGACACAAGGGGCCTAGCGGGAGGGAAGAGACCCAGTACTTC
CASSVGHKGPSGREETQYF
>TRBJ2-3|TRBV5-1|-|TRBD1
TGCGCCAGCAGCTTGGACAGGGGAGGCACAGATACGCAGTATTTT
CASSLDRGGTDTQYF
>TRBJ1-2|TRBV5-4|-|-
TGTGCCAGCACCCAAGGGGCCAGCAACTATGGCTACACCTTC
CASTQGASNYGYTF
>TRBJ2-2|TRBV28|-|-
TGTGCCAGCAGGGGGGCTAGCGGAAAGAACACCGGGGAGCTGTTTTTT
CASRGASGKNTGELFF
>TRBJ2-1|TRBV24-1|once|TRBD2
TGTGCCACCAGTGATTTTGGACTAGCGGACAATGAGCAGTTCTTC
CATSDFGLADNEQFF
>TRBJ2-2|TRBV11-3|few|TRBD1
TGTGCCAGCAGCGCGCGGACAGGGCCCGGGGAGCTGTTTTTT
CASSARTGPGELFF
>TRBJ2-1|TRBV19|-|TRBD2
TGTGCCAGCCGGTCGACTAGCGGGGTACGTCATGAGCAGTTCTTC
CASRSTSGVRHEQFF
>TRBJ2-2|TRBV6-5|-|TRBD1
TGTGCCAGCAAGAGGACAGGGAACGGGGAGCTGTTTTTT
CASKRTGNGELFF
>TRBJ2-3|TRBV6-4|-|TRBD1
TGTGCCAGCAAACAGGGGACAGGGAGCACAGATACGCAGTATTTT
CASKQGTGSTDTQYF
>TRBJ1-3|TRBV5-4|-|-
TGTGCCAGCAGCAGAGACAGTGGAAACACCATATATTTT
CASSRDSGNTIYF
>TRBJ1-1|TRBV2|-|TRBD1
TGTGCCAGCATATCCGGGACAGGGAACACTGAAGCTTTCTTT
CASISGTGNTEAFF
>TRBJ1-3|TRBV18|-|-
TGTGCCAGCTCACCAGGAAGGACAGACTCTGGAAACACCATATATTTT
CASSPGRTDSGNTIYF
>TRBJ2-1|TRBV4-1|once|TRBD2
TGCGCCAGCAGCCAAGATCCCGGGGGGGCGTCCTACAATGAGCAGTTCTTC
CASSQDPGGASYNEQFF
>TRBJ1-5|TRBV28|-|TRBD1
TGTGCCAGCAGGATAACAGGGGTTAATCAGCCCCAGCATTTT
CASRITGVNQPQHF
>TRBJ2-3|TRBV19|-|TRBD2
TGTGCCAGTACAACTAGCGGGGGGGCCACAGATACGCAGTATTTT
CASTTSGGATDTQYF